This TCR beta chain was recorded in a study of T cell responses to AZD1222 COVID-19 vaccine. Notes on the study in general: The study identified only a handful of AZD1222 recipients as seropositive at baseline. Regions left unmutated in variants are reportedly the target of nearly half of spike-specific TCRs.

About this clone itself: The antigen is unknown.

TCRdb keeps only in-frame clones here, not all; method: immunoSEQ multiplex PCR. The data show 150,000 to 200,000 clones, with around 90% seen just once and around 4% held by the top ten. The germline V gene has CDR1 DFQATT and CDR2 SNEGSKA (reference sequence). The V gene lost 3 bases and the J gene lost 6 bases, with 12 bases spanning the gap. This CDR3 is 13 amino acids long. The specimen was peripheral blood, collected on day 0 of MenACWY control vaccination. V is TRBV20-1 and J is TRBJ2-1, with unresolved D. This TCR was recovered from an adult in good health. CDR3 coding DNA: TGCAGTGCTAGTTGGAGACCCATCAATGAGCAGTTCTTC. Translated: CSASWRPINEQFF.